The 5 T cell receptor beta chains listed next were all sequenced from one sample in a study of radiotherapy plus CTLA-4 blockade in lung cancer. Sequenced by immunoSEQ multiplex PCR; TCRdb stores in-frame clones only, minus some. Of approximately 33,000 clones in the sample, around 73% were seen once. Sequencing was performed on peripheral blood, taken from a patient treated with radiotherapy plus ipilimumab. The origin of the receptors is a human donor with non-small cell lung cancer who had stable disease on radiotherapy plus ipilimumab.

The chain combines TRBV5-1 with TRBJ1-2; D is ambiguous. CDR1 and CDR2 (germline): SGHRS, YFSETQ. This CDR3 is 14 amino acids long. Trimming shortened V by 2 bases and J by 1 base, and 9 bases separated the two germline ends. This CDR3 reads CASSLEGINYGYTF. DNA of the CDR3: TGCGCCAGCAGCTTAGAGGGAATTAACTATGGCTACACCTTC.

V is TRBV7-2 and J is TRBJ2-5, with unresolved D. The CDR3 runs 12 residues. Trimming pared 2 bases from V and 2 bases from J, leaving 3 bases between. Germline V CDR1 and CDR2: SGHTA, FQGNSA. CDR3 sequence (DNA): TGTGCCAGCAGCTTATTTCAAGAGACCCAGTACTTC. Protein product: CASSLFQETQYF.

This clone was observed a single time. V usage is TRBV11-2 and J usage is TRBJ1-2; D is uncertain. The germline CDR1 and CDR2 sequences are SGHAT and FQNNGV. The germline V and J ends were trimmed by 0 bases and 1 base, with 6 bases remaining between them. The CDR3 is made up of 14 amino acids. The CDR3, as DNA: TGTGCCAGCAGCTTAGACGGGTTTAACTATGGCTACACCTTC. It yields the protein CASSLDGFNYGYTF.

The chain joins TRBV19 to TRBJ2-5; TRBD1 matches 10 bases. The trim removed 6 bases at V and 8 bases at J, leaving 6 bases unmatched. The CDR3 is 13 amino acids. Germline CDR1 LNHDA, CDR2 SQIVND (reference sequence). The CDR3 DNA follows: TGTGCCAGTAGGTACGGGACAGGGGACACCCAGTACTTC. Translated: CASRYGTGDTQYF.

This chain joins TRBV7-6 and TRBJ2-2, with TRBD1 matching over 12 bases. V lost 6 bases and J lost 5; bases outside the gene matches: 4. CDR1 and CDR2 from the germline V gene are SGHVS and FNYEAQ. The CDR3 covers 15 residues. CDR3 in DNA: TGTGCCAGCAGGCAGGGACAGGGGGCAACCGGGGAGCTGTTTTTT. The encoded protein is CASRQGQGATGELFF.